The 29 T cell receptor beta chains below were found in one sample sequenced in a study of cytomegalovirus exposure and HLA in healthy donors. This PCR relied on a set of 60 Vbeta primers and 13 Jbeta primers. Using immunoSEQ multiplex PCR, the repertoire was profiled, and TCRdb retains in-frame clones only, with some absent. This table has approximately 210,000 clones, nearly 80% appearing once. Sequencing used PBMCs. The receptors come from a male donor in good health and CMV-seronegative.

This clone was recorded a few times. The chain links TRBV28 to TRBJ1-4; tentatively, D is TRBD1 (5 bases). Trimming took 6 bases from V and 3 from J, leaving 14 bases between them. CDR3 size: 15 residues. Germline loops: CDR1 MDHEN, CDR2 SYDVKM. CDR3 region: CASRYFQGANEKLFF. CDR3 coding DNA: TGTGCCAGCAGATATTTTCAAGGGGCTAATGAAAAACTGTTTTTT.

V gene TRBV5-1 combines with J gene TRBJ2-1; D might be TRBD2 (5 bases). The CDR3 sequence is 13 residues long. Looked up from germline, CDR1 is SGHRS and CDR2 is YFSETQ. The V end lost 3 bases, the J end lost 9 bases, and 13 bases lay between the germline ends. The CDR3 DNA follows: TGCGCCAGCAGCTCCGATCTGGCGGGTGAGCAGTTCTTC. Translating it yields CASSSDLAGEQFF.

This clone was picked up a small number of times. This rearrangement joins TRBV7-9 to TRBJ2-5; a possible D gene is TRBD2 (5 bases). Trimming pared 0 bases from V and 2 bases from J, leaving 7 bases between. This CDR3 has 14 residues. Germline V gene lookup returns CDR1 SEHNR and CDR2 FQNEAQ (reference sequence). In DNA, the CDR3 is TGTGCCAGCAGCTTAGCAGGACTGCAAGAGACCCAGTACTTC. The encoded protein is CASSLAGLQETQYF.

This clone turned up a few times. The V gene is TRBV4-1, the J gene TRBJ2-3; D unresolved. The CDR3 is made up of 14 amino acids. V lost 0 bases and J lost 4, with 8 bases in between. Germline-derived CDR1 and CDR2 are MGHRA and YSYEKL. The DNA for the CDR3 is TGCGCCAGCAGCCAAGATCCGCGGCCAGATACGCAGTATTTT. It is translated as CASSQDPRPDTQYF.

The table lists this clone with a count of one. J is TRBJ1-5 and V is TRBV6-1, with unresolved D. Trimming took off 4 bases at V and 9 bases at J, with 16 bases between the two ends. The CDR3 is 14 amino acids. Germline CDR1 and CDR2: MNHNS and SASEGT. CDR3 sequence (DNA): TGTGCCAGCAGTGGAGACGAGCAGGATCGGCCCCAGCATTTT. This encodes CASSGDEQDRPQHF.

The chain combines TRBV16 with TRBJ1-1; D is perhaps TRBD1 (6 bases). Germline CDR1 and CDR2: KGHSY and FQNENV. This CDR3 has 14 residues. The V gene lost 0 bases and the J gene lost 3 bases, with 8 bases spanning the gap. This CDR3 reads CASSQSGAYTEAFF. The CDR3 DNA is TGTGCCAGCAGCCAATCGGGGGCTTACACTGAAGCTTTCTTT.

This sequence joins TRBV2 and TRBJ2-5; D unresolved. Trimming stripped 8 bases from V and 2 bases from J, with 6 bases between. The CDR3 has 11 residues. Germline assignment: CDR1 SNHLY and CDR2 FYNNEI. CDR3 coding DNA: TGTGCCAGCCCCCTACAAGAGACCCAGTACTTC. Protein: CASPLQETQYF.

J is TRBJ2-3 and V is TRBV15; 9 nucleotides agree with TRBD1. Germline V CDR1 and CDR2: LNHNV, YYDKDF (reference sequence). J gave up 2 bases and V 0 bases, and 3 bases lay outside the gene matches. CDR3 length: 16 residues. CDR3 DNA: TGTGCCACCAGCAGAGACGGACAGGGGTTCACAGATACGCAGTATTTT. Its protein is CATSRDGQGFTDTQYF.

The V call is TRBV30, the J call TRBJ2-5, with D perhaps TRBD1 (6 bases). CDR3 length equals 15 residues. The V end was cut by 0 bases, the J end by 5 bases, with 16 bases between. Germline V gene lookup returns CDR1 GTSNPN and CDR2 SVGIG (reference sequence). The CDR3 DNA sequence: TGTGCCTGGAGTGTTAGTGGGGGCGCTGTTGAGACCCAGTACTTC. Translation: CAWSVSGGAVETQYF.

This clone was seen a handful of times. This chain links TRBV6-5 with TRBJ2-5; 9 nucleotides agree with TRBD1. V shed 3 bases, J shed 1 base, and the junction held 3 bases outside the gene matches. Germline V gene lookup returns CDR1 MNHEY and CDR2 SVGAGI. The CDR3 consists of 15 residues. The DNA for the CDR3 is TGTGCCAGCAGTTATACGACAGGGGGCCAAGAGACCCAGTACTTC. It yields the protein CASSYTTGGQETQYF.

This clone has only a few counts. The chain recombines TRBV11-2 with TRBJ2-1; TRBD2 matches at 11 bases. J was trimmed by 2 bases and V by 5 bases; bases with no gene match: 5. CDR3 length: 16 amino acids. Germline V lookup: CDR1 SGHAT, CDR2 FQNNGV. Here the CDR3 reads CASSQDSGGAYNEQFF. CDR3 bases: TGTGCCAGCAGCCAAGATAGCGGGGGGGCCTACAATGAGCAGTTCTTC.

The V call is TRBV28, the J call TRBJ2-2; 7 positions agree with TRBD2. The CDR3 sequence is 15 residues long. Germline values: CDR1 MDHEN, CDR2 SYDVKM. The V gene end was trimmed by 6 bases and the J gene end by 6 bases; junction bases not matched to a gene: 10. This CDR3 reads CASREAGRVSGELFF. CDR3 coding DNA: TGTGCCAGCAGGGAAGCGGGGCGGGTGTCCGGGGAGCTGTTTTTT.

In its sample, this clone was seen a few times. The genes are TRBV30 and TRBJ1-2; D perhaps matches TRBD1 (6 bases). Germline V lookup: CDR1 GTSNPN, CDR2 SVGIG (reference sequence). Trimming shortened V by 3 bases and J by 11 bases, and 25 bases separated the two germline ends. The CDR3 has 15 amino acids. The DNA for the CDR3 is TGTGCCTGGAGGGGTTGGCCGGGACAAGGGGCAGGTTACACCTTC. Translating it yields CAWRGWPGQGAGYTF.

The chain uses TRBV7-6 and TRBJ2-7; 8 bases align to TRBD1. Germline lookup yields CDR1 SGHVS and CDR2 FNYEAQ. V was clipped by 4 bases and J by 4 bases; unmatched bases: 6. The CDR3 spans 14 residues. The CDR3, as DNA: TGTGCCAGCAGCTCCTCAGGGGGCTGGTACGAGCAGTACTTC. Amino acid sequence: CASSSSGGWYEQYF.

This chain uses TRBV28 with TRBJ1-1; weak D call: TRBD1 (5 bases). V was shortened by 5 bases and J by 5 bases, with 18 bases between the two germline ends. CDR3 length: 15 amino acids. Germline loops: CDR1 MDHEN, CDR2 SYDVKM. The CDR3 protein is CASSPFSGIRTEAFF. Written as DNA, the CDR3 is TGTGCCAGCAGTCCCTTCTCAGGGATTCGGACTGAAGCTTTCTTT.

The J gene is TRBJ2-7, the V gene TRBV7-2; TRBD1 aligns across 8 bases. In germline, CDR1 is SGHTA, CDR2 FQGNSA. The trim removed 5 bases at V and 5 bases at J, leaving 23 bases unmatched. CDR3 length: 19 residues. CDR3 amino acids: CASSGVPGTGWELVDEQYF. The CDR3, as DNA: TGTGCCAGCAGCGGCGTACCCGGGACAGGTTGGGAGTTGGTCGACGAGCAGTACTTC.

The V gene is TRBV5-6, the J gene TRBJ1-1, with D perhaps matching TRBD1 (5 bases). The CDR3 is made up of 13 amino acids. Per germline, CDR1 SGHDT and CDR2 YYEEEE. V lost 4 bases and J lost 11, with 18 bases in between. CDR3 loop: CASSLGQVKRAFF. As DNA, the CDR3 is TGTGCCAGCAGCCTCGGACAAGTTAAAAGGGCTTTCTTT.

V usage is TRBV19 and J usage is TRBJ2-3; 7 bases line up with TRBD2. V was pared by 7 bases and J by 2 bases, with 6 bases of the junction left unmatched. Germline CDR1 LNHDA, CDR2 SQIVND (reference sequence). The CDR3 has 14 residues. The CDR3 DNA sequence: TGTGCCAGTAAGGCTAGCGGCTTCACAGATACGCAGTATTTT. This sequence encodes CASKASGFTDTQYF.

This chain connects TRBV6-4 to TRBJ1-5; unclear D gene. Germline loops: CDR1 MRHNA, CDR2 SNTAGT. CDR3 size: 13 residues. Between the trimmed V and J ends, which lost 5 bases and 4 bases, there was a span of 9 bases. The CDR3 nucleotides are TGTGCCAGCAGTCGGGGTGTTAATCAGCCCCAGCATTTT. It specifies CASSRGVNQPQHF.

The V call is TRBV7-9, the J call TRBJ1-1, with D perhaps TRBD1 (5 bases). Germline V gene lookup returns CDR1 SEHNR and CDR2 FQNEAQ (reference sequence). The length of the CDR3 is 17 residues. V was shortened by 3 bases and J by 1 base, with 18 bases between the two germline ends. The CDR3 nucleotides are TGTGCCAGCAGCTTGGTGGGGGAGGGCCGGACGAACACTGAAGCTTTCTTT. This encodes CASSLVGEGRTNTEAFF. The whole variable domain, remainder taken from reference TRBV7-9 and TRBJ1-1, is DTGVSQNPRHKITKRGQNVTFRCDPISEHNRLYWYRQTLGQGPEFLTYFQNEAQLEKSRLLSDRFSAERPKGSFSTLEIQRTEQGDSAMYLCASSLVGEGRTNTEAFFGQGTRLTVV.

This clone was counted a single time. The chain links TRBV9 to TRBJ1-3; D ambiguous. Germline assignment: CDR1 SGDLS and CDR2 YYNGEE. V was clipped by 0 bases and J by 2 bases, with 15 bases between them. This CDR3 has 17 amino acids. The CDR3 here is CASSVGFPGIAGNTIYF. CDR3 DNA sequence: TGTGCCAGCAGCGTAGGTTTTCCCGGGATTGCTGGAAACACCATATATTTT.

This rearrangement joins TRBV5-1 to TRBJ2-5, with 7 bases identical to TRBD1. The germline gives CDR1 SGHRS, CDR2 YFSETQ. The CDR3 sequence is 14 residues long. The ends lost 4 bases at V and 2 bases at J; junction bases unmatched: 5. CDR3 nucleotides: TGCGCCAGCAGCGAGGGGGCTGGACAAGAGACCCAGTACTTC. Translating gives CASSEGAGQETQYF.

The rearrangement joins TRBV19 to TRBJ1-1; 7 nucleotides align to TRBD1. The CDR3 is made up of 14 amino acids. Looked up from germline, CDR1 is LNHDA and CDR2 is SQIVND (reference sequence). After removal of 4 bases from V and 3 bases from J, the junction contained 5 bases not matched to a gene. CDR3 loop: CASSTLQGDTEAFF. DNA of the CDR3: TGTGCCAGTAGTACCCTCCAGGGGGACACTGAAGCTTTCTTT.

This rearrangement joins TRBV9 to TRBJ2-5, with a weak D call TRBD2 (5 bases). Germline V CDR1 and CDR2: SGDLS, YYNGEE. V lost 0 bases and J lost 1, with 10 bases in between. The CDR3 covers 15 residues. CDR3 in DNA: TGTGCCAGCAGCGTAGAGGGAGTGTCCCAAGAGACCCAGTACTTC. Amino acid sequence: CASSVEGVSQETQYF. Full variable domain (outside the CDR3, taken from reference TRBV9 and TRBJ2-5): DSGVTQTPKHLITATGQRVTLRCSPRSGDLSVYWYQQSLDQGLQFLIQYYNGEERAKGNILERFSAQQFPDLHSELNLSSLELGDSALYFCASSVEGVSQETQYFGPGTRLLVL.

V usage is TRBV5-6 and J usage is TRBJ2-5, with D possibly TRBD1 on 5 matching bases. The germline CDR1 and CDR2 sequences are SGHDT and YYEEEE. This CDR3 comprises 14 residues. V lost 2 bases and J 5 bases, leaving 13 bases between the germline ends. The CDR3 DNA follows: TGTGCCAGCAGCTTAAGGGGAAGGGCGGAGACCCAGTACTTC. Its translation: CASSLRGRAETQYF.

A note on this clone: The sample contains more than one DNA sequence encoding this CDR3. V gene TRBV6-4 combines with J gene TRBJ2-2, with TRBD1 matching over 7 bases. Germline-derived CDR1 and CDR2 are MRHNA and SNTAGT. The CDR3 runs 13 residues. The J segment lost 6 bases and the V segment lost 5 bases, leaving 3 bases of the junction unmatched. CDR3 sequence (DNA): TGTGCCAGCAGTCCACAGGGGCCCGGGGAGCTGTTTTTT. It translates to CASSPQGPGELFF.

The CDR3 here is CASSIGSQSYEQYF. The DNA of the CDR3 is TGCGCCAGCAGCATTGGTAGCCAGTCCTACGAGCAGTACTTC. The chain joins TRBV5-1 to TRBJ2-7, with no clear D. The CDR3 has 14 residues. Germline V gene sequence: CDR1 SGHRS, CDR2 YFSETQ. Trimming left V 4 bases short and J 1 base short, with 12 bases between.

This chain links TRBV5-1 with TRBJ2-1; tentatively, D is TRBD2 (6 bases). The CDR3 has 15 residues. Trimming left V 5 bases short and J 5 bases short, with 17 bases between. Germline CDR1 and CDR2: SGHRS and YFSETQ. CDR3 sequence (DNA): TGCGCCAGCAGGTCCGGGGGTTCGTGGGACAATGAGCAGTTCTTC. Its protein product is CASRSGGSWDNEQFF. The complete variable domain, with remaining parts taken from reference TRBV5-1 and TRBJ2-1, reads KAGVTQTPRYLIKTRGQQVTLSCSPISGHRSVSWYQQTPGQGLQFLFEYFSETQRNKGNFPGRFSGRQFSNSRSEMNVSTLELGDSALYLCASRSGGSWDNEQFFGPGTRLTVL.

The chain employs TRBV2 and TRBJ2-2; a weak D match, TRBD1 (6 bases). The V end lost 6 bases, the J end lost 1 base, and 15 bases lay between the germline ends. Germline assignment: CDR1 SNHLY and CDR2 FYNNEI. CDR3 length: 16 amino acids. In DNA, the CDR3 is TGTGCCAGCAGCGAGGACAGCACCCGGAACACCGGGGAGCTGTTTTTT. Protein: CASSEDSTRNTGELFF.